These T cell receptor beta chains were read from a single sample in a study of human T cells and chemical hapten exposure. TCRdb reprocessed the RACE reads via MiXCR and lists one record per CDR3 protein. This table has 85,000 or so distinct CDR3 sequences, roughly 10% appearing once. The sequencing here drew on whole blood, taken in connection with sensitization to the hapten diphenylcyclopropenone (DPC). The receptor set was obtained from a young man with alopecia areata. Some clones in this sample may be carry-over from other donors' samples. Both conserved end residues are part of each CDR3. The D gene is left open where the match is weak. Expanded clones are given a class, and other clones once, few, many or no size at all.

cdr3_aa: CASSQEQADTQYF
cdr3_nt: TGCGCCAGCAGCCAAGAACAGGCAGATACGCAGTATTTT
d_call: -
clone_size: -
j_call: TRBJ2-3
v_call: TRBV4-3

cdr3_aa: CATSDRTGNQPQHF
cdr3_nt: TGTGCCACCAGTGACCGGACAGGGAATCAGCCCCAGCATTTT
d_call: TRBD1
clone_size: -
j_call: TRBJ1-5
v_call: TRBV24-1

cdr3_aa: CSVAGANVLTF
cdr3_nt: TGCAGCGTTGCCGGGGCCAACGTCCTGACTTTC
d_call: -
clone_size: many
j_call: TRBJ2-6
v_call: TRBV29-1

cdr3_aa: CASRLSEAGYGYTF
cdr3_nt: TGTGCCAGCAGGTTATCCGAAGCAGGCTATGGCTACACCTTC
d_call: -
clone_size: few
j_call: TRBJ1-2
v_call: TRBV28

cdr3_aa: CASSGPAGQRNTIYF
cdr3_nt: TGTGCCAGCAGCGGGCCGGCGGGACAGAGAAACACCATATATTTT
d_call: TRBD1
clone_size: -
j_call: TRBJ1-3
v_call: TRBV9

cdr3_aa: CASSLRLAGRTDTQYF
cdr3_nt: TGTGCCAGCAGTTTGCGACTAGCGGGGCGAACAGATACGCAGTATTTT
d_call: TRBD2
clone_size: many
j_call: TRBJ2-3
v_call: TRBV28

cdr3_aa: CASSPGTVLREAFF
cdr3_nt: TGTGCCAGCAGTCCCGGGACAGTACTACGGGAAGCTTTCTTT
d_call: TRBD1
clone_size: -
j_call: TRBJ1-1
v_call: TRBV28

cdr3_aa: CASSLKNLVSTEAFF
cdr3_nt: TGTGCCAGCAGCTTAAAGAATCTTGTGAGCACTGAAGCTTTCTTT
d_call: -
clone_size: many
j_call: TRBJ1-1
v_call: TRBV7-9

cdr3_aa: CATQLAGYSYNEQFF
cdr3_nt: TGTGCCACCCAATTAGCGGGGTACTCCTACAATGAGCAGTTCTTC
d_call: TRBD2
clone_size: -
j_call: TRBJ2-1
v_call: TRBV27

cdr3_aa: CASSPTTGFTEAFF
cdr3_nt: TGTGCCAGCAGCCCCACGACAGGATTCACTGAAGCTTTCTTT
d_call: -
clone_size: many
j_call: TRBJ1-1
v_call: TRBV11-2

cdr3_aa: CASTRQMEAKNIQYF
cdr3_nt: TGTGCCAGCACCCGACAGATGGAGGCCAAAAACATTCAGTACTTC
d_call: -
clone_size: few
j_call: TRBJ2-4
v_call: TRBV6-4

cdr3_aa: CSAPDDSSYNEQFF
cdr3_nt: TGCAGTGCTCCCGACGACAGCTCCTACAATGAGCAGTTCTTC
d_call: -
clone_size: few
j_call: TRBJ2-1
v_call: TRBV20-1

cdr3_aa: CASSFTAFGAQYF
cdr3_nt: TGTGCCAGCAGTTTTACGGCCTTTGGAGCGCAGTATTTT
d_call: -
clone_size: many
j_call: TRBJ2-3
v_call: TRBV12-3/TRBV12-4

cdr3_aa: CASSLPQVGMNTEAFF
cdr3_nt: TGTGCCAGCAGCCTCCCCCAAGTGGGTATGAACACTGAAGCTTTCTTT
d_call: -
clone_size: -
j_call: TRBJ1-1
v_call: TRBV7-2

cdr3_aa: CASGFGQGGPGNQPQHF
cdr3_nt: TGTGCTAGTGGTTTCGGACAGGGAGGACCTGGCAATCAGCCCCAGCATTTT
d_call: TRBD1
clone_size: -
j_call: TRBJ1-5
v_call: TRBV12-5

cdr3_aa: CSARRDGTSYEQYF
cdr3_nt: TGCAGCGCTCGACGAGACGGGACTTCCTACGAGCAGTACTTC
d_call: -
clone_size: -
j_call: TRBJ2-7
v_call: TRBV29-1

cdr3_aa: CASSENEQYF
cdr3_nt: TGTGCCAGCAGTGAGAACGAGCAGTACTTC
d_call: -
clone_size: many
j_call: TRBJ2-7
v_call: TRBV2

cdr3_aa: CSARVKAALYGYTF
cdr3_nt: TGCAGTGCTAGAGTTAAGGCCGCCTTGTATGGCTACACCTTC
d_call: -
clone_size: few
j_call: TRBJ1-2
v_call: TRBV20-1

cdr3_aa: CASSYDHRGDEETQYF
cdr3_nt: TGTGCCAGCAGTTACGACCACAGGGGGGACGAAGAGACCCAGTACTTC
d_call: TRBD1
clone_size: many
j_call: TRBJ2-5
v_call: TRBV6-2/TRBV6-3